This TCR beta chain was profiled in a study of blood T cell repertoires in COVID-19. Study-wide background: Samples of COVID-19 (acute and convalescent) were obtained from the United States, Italy and Spain. Sample material is recorded as cDNA or gDNA derived from T cells, B-cell-depleted T cells, or PBMCs.

V dropped 5 bases and J dropped 3 bases, with 11 bases sitting between them. Germline assignment: CDR1 LNHNV and CDR2 YYDKDF (reference sequence). The CDR3 length is 13 residues. Authors' methods: Amplification of reference gene primers was used by the study to estimate nucleated cell counts. Libraries were prepared by immunoSEQ multiplex PCR; TCRdb keeps only in-frame clonotypes and omits some of them. V, J and clone size derive from that table, while D and trimming were established from the DNA sequence. The sample contains roughly 360,000 clones, about 80% of which appear only once. Sequenced material: peripheral blood. This chain joins TRBV15 and TRBJ2-7; D is possibly TRBD2 (6 bases). This clonotype originated in a human donor with acute or convalescent COVID-19. The donor label of this sample is uncertain. The DNA for the CDR3 is TGTGCCACCAGCGCCCGGGGGAACTACGAGCAGTACTTC. This encodes CATSARGNYEQYF. The whole variable domain, filled in from reference TRBV15 and TRBJ2-7, reads DAMVIQNPRYQVTQFGKPVTLSCSQTLNHNVMYWYQQKSSQAPKLLFHYYDKDFNNEADTPDNFQSRRPNTSFCFLDIRSPGLGDTAMYLCATSARGNYEQYFGPGTRLTVT.